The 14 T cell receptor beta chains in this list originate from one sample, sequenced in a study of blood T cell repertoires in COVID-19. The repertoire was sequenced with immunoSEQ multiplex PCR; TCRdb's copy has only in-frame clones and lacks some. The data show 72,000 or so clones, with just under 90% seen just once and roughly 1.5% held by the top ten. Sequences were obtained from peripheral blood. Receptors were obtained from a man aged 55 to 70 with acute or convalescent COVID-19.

The CDR3 DNA reads as TGTGCCAGCAGTTCCCGACAACAGCCCCAGCATTTT. Residues: CASSSRQQPQHF. This chain links TRBV28 with TRBJ1-5; D call uncertain. CDR1 and CDR2 (germline): MDHEN, SYDVKM. Trimming removed 4 bases from V and 7 bases from J, with 8 bases in between. This CDR3 has 12 residues.

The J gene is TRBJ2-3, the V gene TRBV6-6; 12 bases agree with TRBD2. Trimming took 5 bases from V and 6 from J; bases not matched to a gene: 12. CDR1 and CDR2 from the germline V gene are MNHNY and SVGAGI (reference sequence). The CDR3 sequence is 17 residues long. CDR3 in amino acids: CASSPESGLAGADTQYF. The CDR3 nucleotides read TGTGCCAGCAGTCCCGAGTCGGGACTAGCGGGTGCGGATACGCAGTATTTT.

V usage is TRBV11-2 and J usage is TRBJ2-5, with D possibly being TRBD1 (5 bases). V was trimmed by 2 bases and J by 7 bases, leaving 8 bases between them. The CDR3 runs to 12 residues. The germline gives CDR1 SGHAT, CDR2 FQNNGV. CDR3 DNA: TGTGCCAGCAGCTTACAGGGTGGGACCCAGTACTTC. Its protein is CASSLQGGTQYF.

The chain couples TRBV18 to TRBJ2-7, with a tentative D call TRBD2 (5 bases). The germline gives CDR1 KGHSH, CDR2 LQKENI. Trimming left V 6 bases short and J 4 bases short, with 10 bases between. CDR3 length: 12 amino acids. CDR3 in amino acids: CASSKTGYEQYF. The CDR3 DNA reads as TGTGCCAGCTCCAAAACGGGATACGAGCAGTACTTC.

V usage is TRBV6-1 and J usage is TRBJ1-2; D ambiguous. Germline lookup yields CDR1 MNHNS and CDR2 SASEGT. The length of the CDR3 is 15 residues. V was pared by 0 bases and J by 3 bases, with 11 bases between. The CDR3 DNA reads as TGTGCCAGCAGTGAAGCGCTGGCAGCGTACTATGGCTACACCTTC. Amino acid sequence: CASSEALAAYYGYTF.

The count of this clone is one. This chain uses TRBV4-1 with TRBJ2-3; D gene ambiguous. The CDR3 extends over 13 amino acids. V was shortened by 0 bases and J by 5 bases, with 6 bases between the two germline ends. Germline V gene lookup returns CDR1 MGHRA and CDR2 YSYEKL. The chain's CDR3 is CASSQDNGDTQYF. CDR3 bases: TGCGCCAGCAGCCAAGATAACGGAGATACGCAGTATTTT.

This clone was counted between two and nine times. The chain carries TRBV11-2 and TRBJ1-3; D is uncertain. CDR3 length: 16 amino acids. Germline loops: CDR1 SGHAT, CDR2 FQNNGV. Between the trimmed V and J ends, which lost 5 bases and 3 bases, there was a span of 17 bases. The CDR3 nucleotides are TGTGCCAGCAGCAGAATTAAAAGGGAGTTTGGAAACACCATATATTTT. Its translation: CASSRIKREFGNTIYF.

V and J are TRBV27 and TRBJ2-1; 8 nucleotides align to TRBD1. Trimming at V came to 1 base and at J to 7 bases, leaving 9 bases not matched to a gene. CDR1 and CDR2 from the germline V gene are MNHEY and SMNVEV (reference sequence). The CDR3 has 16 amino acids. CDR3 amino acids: CASSLLFQQGVNEQFF. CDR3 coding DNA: TGTGCCAGCAGTTTATTATTTCAACAGGGGGTAAATGAGCAGTTCTTC.

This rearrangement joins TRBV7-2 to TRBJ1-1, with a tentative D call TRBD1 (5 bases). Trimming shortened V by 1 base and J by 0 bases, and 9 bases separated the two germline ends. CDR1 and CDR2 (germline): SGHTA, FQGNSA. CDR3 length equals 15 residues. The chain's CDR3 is CASSLGSGLNTEAFF. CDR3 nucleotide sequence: TGTGCCAGCAGCTTAGGTTCAGGGTTGAACACTGAAGCTTTCTTT.

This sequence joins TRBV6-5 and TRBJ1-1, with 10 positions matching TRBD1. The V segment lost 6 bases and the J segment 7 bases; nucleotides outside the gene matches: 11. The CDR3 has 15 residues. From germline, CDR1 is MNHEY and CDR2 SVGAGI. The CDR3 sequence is CASSRDRGQLGEAFF. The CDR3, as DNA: TGTGCCAGCAGCCGGGACAGGGGACAACTTGGTGAAGCTTTCTTT.

CDR3 loop: CASSQDQGNEQFF. CDR3 in DNA: TGCGCCAGCAGCCAAGATCAGGGCAATGAGCAGTTCTTC. This chain uses TRBV4-1 with TRBJ2-1; possibly TRBD1 for D (5 bases). CDR1 is MGHRA, CDR2 YSYEKL, per germline. Trimming pared 0 bases from V and 6 bases from J, leaving 6 bases between. The CDR3 consists of 13 residues.

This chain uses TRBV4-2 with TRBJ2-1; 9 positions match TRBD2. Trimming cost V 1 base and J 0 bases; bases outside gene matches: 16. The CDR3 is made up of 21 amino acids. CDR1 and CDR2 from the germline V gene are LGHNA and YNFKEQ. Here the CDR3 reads CASSQGPALGAGGDSYNEQFF. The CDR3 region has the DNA TGTGCCAGCAGCCAAGGCCCGGCCCTCGGGGCGGGGGGGGACTCCTACAATGAGCAGTTCTTC.

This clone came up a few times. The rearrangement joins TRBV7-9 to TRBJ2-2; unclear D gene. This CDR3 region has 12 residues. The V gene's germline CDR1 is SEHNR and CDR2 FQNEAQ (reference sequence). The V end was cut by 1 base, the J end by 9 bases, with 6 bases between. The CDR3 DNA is TGTGCCAGCAGCTTAGGAGCGCGGGAGCTGTTTTTT. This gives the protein CASSLGARELFF. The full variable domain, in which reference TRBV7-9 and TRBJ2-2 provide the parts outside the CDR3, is DTGVSQNPRHKITKRGQNVTFRCDPISEHNRLYWYRQTLGQGPEFLTYFQNEAQLEKSRLLSDRFSAERPKGSFSTLEIQRTEQGDSAMYLCASSLGARELFFGEGSRLTVL.

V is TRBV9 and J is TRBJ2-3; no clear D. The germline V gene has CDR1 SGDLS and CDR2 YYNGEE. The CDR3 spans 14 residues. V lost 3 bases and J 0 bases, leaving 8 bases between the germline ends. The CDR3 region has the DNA TGTGCCAGCAGCGCCAAGCTTAGCACAGATACGCAGTATTTT. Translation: CASSAKLSTDTQYF.